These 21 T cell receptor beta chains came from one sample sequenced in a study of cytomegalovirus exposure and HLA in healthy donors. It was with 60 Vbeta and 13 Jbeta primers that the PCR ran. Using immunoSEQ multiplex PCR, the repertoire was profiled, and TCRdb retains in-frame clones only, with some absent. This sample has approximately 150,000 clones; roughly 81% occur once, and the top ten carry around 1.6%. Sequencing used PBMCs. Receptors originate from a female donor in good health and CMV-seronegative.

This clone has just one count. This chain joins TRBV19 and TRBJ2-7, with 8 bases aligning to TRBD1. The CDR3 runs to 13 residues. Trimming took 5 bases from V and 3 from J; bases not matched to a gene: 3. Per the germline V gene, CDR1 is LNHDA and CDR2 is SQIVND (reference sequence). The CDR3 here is CASSLGQGYEQYF. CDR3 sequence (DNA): TGTGCCAGTAGTCTTGGACAGGGCTACGAGCAGTACTTC. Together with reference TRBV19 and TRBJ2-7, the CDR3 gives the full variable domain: DGGITQSPKYLFRKEGQNVTLSCEQNLNHDAMYWYRQDPGQGLRLIYYSQIVNDFQKGDIAEGYSVSREKKESFPLTVTSAQKNPTAFYLCASSLGQGYEQYFGPGTRLTVT.

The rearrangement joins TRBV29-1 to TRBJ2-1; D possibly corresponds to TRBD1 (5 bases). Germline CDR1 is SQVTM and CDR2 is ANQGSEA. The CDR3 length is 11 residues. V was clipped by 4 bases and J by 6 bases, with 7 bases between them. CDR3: CSVGQTNEQFF. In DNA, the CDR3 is TGCAGCGTTGGACAGACCAATGAGCAGTTCTTC.

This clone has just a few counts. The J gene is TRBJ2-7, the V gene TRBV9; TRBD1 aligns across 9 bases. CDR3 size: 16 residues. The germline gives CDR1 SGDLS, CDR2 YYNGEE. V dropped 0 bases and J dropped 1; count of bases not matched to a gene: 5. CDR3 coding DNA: TGTGCCAGCAGCGTAGGGGGGGGACAGGGTTCCTACGAGCAGTACTTC. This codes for CASSVGGGQGSYEQYF. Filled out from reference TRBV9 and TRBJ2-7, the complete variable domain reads DSGVTQTPKHLITATGQRVTLRCSPRSGDLSVYWYQQSLDQGLQFLIQYYNGEERAKGNILERFSAQQFPDLHSELNLSSLELGDSALYFCASSVGGGQGSYEQYFGPGTRLTVT.

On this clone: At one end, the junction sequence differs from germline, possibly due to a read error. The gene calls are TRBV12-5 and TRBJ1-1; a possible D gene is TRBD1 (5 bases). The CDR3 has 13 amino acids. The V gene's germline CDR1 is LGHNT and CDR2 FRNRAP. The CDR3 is CASGSGVDTKAFF. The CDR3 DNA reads TGTGCTAGTGGTTCGGGGGTCGACACTAAAGCTTTCTTT.

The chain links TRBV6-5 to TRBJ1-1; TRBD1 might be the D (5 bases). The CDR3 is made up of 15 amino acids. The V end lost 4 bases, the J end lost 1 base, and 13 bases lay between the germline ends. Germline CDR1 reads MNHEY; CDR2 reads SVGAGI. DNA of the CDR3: TGTGCCAGCAGTTCCCCTCCAGGGCGGAACACTGAAGCTTTCTTT. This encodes CASSSPPGRNTEAFF.

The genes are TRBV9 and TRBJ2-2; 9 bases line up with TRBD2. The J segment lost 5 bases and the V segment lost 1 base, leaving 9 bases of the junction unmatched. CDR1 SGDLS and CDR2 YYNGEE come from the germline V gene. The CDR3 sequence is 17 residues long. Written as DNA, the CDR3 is TGTGCCAGCAGCGTACGGCCCGGGACTAGCAGGACCGGGGAGCTGTTTTTT. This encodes CASSVRPGTSRTGELFF.

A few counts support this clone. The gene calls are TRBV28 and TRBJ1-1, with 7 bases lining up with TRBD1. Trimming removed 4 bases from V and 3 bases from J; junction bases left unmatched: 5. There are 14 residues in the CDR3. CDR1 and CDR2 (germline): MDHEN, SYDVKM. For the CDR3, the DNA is TGTGCCAGCAGTTCGGGGACAGAGGACACTGAAGCTTTCTTT. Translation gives CASSSGTEDTEAFF. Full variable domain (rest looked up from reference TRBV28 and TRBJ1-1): DVKVTQSSRYLVKRTGEKVFLECVQDMDHENMFWYRQDPGLGLRLIYFSYDVKMKEKGDIPEGYSVSREKKERFSLILESASTNQTSMYLCASSSGTEDTEAFFGQGTRLTVV.

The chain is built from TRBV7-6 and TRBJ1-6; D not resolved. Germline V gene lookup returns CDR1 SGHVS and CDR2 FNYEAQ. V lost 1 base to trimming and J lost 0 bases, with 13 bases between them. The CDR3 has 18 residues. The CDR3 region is CASSLESRGTSYNSPLHF. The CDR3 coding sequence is TGTGCCAGCAGCTTAGAGTCGAGAGGTACCTCCTATAATTCACCCCTCCACTTT.

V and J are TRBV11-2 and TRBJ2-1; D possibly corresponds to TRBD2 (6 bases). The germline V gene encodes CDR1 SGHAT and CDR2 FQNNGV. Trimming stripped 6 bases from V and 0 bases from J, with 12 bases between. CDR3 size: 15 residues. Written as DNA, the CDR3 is TGTGCCAGCAGTTTCGGGGGTAGCTCCTACAATGAGCAGTTCTTC. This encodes CASSFGGSSYNEQFF. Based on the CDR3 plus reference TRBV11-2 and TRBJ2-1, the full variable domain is EAGVAQSPRYKIIEKRQSVAFWCNPISGHATLYWYQQILGQGPKLLIQFQNNGVVDDSQLPKDRFSAERLKGVDSTLKIQPAKLEDSAVYLCASSFGGSSYNEQFFGPGTRLTVL.

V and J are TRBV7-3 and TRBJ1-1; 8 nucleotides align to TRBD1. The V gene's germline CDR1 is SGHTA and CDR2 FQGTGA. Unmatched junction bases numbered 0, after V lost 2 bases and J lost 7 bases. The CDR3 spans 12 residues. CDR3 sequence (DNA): TGTGCCAGCAGCTTAGGACAGGGTGAAGCTTTCTTT. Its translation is CASSLGQGEAFF.

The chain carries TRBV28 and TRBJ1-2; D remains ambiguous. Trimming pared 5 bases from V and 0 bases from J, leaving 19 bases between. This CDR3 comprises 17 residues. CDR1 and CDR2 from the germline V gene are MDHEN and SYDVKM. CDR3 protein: CASSISVPTAANYGYTF. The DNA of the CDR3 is TGTGCCAGCAGTATATCAGTCCCCACCGCGGCTAACTATGGCTACACCTTC.

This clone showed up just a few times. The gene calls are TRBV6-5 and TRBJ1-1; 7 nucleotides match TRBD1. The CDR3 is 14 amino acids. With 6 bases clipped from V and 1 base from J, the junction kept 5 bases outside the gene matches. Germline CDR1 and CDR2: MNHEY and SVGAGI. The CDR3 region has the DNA TGTGCCAGCAGGGAACGGACAGGGAACACTGAAGCTTTCTTT. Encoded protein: CASRERTGNTEAFF.

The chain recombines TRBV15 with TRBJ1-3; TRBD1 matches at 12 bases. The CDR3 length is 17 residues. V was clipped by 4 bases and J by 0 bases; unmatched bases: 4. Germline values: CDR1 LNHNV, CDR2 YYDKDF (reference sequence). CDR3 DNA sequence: TGTGCCACCAGCAAGGGACAGGGGGCCCGCTCTGGAAACACCATATATTTT. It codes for CATSKGQGARSGNTIYF.

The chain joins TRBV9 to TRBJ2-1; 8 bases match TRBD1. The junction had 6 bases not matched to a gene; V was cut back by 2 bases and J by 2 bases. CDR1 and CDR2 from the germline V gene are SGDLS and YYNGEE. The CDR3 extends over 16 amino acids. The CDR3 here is CASSVAGQGTYNEQFF. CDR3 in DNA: TGTGCCAGCAGCGTGGCCGGACAGGGAACCTACAATGAGCAGTTCTTC.

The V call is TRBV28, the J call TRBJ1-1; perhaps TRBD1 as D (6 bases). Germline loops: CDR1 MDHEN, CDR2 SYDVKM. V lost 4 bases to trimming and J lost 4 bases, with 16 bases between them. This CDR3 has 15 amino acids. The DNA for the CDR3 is TGTGCCAGCAGTTACGGACCAGGGGCGGGCACTGAAGCTTTCTTT. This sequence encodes CASSYGPGAGTEAFF.

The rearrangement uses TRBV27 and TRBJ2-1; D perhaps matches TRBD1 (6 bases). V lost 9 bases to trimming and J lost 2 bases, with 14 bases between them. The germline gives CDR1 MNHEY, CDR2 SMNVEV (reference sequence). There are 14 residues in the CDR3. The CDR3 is CASFTGSAYNEQFF. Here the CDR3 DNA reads TGTGCCAGTTTCACAGGGAGCGCCTACAATGAGCAGTTCTTC.

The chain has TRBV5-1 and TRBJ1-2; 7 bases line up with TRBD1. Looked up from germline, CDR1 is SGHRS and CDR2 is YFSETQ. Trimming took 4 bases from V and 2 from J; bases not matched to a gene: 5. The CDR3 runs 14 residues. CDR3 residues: CASSPGQTNYGYTF. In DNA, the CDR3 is TGCGCCAGCAGCCCGGGACAGACCAACTATGGCTACACCTTC.

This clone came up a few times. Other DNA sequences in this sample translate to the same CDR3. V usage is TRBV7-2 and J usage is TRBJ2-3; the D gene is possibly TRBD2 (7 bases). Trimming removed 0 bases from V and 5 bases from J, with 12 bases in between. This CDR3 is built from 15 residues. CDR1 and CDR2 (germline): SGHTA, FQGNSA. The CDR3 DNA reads TGTGCCAGCAGCTTAGCGGGGGGGCGGGTAGATACGCAGTATTTT. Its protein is CASSLAGGRVDTQYF.

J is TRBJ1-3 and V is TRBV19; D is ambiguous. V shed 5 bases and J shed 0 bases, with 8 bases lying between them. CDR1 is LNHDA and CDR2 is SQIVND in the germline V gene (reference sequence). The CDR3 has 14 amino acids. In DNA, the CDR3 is TGTGCCAGTAGTCCAGGCAGCTCTGGAAACACCATATATTTT. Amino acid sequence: CASSPGSSGNTIYF.

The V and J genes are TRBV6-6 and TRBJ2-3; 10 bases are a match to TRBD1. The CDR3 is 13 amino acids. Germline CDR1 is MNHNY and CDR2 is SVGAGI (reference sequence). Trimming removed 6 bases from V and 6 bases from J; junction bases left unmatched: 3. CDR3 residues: CASRGQGYDTQYF. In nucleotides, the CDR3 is TGTGCCAGCAGGGGACAGGGGTATGATACGCAGTATTTT.

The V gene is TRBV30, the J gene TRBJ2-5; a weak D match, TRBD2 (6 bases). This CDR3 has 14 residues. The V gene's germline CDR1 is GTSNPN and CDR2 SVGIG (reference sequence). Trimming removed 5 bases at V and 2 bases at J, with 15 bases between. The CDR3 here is CAWGTGVVQETQYF. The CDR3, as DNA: TGTGCCTGGGGGACGGGGGTAGTTCAAGAGACCCAGTACTTC.